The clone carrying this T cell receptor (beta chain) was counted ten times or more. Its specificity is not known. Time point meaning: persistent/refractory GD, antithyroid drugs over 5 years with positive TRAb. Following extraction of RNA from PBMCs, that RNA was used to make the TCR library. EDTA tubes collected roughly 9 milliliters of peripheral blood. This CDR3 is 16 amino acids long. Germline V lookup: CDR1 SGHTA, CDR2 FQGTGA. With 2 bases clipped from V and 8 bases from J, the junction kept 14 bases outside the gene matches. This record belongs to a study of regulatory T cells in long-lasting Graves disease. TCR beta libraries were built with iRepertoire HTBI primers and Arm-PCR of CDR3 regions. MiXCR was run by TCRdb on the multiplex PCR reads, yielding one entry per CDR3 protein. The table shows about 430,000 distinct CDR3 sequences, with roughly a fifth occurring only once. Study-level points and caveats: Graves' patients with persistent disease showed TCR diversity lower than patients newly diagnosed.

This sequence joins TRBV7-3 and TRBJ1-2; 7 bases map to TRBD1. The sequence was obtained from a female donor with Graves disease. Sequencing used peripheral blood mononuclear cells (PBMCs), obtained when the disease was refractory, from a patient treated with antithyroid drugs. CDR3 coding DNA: TGTGCCAGCAGCTTACCTTCTGGACAGGCCTTGGGGGGCTACACCTTC. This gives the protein CASSLPSGQALGGYTF.